Listed here is a single TCR beta chain. V lost 7 bases to trimming and J lost 4 bases, with 13 bases between them. CDR1 SNHLY and CDR2 FYNNEI come from the germline V gene. The CDR3 has 13 amino acids. The source of the sample is a study of blood T cell repertoires in COVID-19. Looking at the study overall: COVID-19 samples collected from the United States, Italy and Spain covered acute and convalescent phases.

TCRdb's table, derived via immunoSEQ multiplex PCR, lists solely in-frame clones and lacks some. The table records about 150,000 clones, more than 75% of them present only once. This TCR came from a woman between 50 and 59 years old who had recovered from COVID-19. The sample taken for sequencing was PBMCs or T cells enriched from blood (not recorded which). The chain links TRBV2 to TRBJ1-2; D unresolved. CDR3: CASKEAVGYGYTF. As DNA, the CDR3 is TGTGCCAGCAAGGAGGCGGTTGGCTATGGCTACACCTTC.